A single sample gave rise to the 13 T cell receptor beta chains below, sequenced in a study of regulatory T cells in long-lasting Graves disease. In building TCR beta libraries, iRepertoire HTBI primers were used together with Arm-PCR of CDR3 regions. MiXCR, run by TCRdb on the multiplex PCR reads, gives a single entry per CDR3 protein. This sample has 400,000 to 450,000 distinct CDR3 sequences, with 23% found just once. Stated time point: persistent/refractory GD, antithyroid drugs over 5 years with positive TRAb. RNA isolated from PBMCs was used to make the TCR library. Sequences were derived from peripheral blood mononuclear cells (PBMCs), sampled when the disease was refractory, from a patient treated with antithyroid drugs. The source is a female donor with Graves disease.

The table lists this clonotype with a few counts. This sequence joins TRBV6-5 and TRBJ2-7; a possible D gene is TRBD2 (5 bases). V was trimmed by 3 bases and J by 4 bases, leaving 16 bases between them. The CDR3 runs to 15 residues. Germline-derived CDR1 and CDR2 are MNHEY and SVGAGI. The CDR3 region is CASSYTGSRQYEQYF. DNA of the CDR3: TGTGCCAGCAGTTATACGGGGAGCCGCCAGTACGAGCAGTACTTC.

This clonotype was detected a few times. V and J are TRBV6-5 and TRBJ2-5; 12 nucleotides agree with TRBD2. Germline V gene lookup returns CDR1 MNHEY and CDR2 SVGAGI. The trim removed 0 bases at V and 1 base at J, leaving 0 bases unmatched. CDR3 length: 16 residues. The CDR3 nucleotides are TGTGCCAGCAGTTACTCGGGACTAGCGGGCCAAGAGACCCAGTACTTC. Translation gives CASSYSGLAGQETQYF.

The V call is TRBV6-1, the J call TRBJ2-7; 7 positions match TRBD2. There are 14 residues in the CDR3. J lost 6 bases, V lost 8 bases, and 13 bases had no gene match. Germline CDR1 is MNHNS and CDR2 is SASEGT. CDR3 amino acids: CASDLSGGSSEQYF. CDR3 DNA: TGTGCCAGCGACCTAAGCGGCGGGAGCTCCGAGCAGTACTTC.

CDR3 residues: CASSQAVGAGTGYTF. The CDR3, as DNA: TGTGCCAGCAGCCAGGCCGTCGGGGCAGGGACTGGCTACACCTTC. The rearrangement uses TRBV7-2 and TRBJ1-2; TRBD1 is a possible D gene (5 bases). Looked up from germline, CDR1 is SGHTA and CDR2 is FQGNSA. This CDR3 is built from 15 residues. V lost 5 bases to trimming and J lost 7 bases, with 20 bases between them.

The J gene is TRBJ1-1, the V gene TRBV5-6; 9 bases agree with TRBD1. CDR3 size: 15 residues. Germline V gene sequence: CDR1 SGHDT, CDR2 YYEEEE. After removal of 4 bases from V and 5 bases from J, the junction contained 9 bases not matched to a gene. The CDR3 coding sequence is TGTGCCAGCAGCCCAGCGGGTGACAGGGGGACTGAAGCTTTCTTT. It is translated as CASSPAGDRGTEAFF.

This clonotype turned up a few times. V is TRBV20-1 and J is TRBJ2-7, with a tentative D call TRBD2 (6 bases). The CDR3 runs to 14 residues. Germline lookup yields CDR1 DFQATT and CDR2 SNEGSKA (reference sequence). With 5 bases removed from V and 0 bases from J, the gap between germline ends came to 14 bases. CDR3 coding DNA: TGCAGTGCTCGGATGACTAGAGGCTCCTACGAGCAGTACTTC. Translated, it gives CSARMTRGSYEQYF.

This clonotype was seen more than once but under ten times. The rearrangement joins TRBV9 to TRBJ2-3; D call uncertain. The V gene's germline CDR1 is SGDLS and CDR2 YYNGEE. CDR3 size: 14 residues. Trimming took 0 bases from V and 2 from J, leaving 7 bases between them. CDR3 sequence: CASSVGKYTDTQYF. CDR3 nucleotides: TGTGCCAGCAGCGTAGGAAAGTACACAGATACGCAGTATTTT.

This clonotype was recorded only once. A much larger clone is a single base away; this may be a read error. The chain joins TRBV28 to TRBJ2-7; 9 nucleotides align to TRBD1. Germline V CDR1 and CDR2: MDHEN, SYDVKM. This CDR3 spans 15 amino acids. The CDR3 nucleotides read TGTGCCAACAGTCTGGACAGGGGCTTCACCTACGAGCAGTACTTC. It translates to CANSLDRGFTYEQYF.

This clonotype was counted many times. DNA of the CDR3: TGTGCAACCAGTCAGACGGTGAACACTGAAGCTTTCTTT. As protein: CATSQTVNTEAFF. The V gene is TRBV7-3, the J gene TRBJ1-1; D not resolved. CDR1 SGHTA and CDR2 FQGTGA come from the germline V gene. The CDR3 sequence is 13 residues long.

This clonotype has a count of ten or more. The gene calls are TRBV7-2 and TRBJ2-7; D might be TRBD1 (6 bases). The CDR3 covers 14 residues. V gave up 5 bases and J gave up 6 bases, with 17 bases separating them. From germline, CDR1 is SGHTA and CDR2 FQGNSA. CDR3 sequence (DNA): TGTGCCAGCAGCCCACACACCACAGGGACCGAGCAGTACTTC. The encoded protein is CASSPHTTGTEQYF.

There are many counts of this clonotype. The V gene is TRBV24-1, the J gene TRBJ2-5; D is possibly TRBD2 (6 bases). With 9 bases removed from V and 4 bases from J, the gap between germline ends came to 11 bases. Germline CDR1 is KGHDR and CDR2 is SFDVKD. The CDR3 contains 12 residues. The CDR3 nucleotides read TGTGCCACCGGGACTGCGTTAGAGACCCAGTACTTC. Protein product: CATGTALETQYF.

As DNA, the CDR3 is TGTGCCAGCAACCCAGGGAAGGGTTCGCAGTTCTTC. It yields the protein CASNPGKGSQFF. This rearrangement joins TRBV28 to TRBJ2-1, with D possibly TRBD1 on 5 matching bases. The CDR3 consists of 12 residues. CDR1 is MDHEN, CDR2 SYDVKM, per germline. Deletions cut 7 bases from V and 12 bases from J, with 16 bases between.

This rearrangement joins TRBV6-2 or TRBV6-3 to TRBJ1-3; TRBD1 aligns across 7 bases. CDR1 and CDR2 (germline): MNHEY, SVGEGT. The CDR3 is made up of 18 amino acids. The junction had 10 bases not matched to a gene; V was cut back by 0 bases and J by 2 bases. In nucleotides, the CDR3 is TGTGCCAGCAGTTACTCGATTGGCCCGGGACAGACTGGAAACACCATATATTTT. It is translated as CASSYSIGPGQTGNTIYF.